This T cell receptor (beta chain) was captured by sequencing in a study of blood T cell repertoires in COVID-19. The trim removed 5 bases at V and 0 bases at J, leaving 4 bases unmatched. CDR1 is MNHEY and CDR2 is SMNVEV in the germline V gene (reference sequence). The CDR3 extends over 15 amino acids. Original processing notes: Amplification from reference gene primers served as the basis for estimated nucleated cell counts. Only in-frame clones appear in the TCRdb table, and some are missing; sequencing was by immunoSEQ multiplex PCR. The D gene and trimming were derived from the DNA, and the V and J assignments and clone size from that table. The sample shows roughly 420,000 clones, around 87% of them seen only once.

The TCR comes from a woman in her 30s with acute COVID-19. Sequencing was carried out using PBMCs or T cells enriched from blood (not recorded which). J is TRBJ1-3 and V is TRBV27; TRBD1 matches 7 bases. CDR3 sequence reads: CASSLRGNSGNTIYF. The CDR3 DNA reads as TGTGCCAGCAGTCTCAGGGGGAACTCTGGAAACACCATATATTTT.